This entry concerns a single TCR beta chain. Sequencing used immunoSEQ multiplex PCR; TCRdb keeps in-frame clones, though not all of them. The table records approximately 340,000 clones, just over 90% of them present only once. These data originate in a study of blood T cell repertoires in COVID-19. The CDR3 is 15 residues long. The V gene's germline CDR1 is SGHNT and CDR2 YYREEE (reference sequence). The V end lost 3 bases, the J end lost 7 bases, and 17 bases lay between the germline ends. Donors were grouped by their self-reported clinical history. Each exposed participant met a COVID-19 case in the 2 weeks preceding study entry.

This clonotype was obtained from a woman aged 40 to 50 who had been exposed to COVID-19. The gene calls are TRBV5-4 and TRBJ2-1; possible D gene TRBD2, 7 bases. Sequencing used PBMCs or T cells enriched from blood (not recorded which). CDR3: CASSSSGGLGNEQFF. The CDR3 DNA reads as TGTGCCAGCAGCTCATCGGGGGGCCTGGGTAATGAGCAGTTCTTC.